The source of this T cell receptor (beta chain) is a study of shared T cell receptors in the human thymus. Germline CDR1 reads LGHNA; CDR2 reads YNFKEQ. J gave up 7 bases and V 3 bases, and 8 bases lay outside the gene matches. This CDR3 is 16 amino acids long. This clone was recorded only once. Data came from immunoSEQ multiplex PCR; TCRdb stores just in-frame clones and leaves some out. This table has 650,000 to 950,000 clones, around 85% appearing once. The sample was also linked to a second study, of human thymus T cells. Turning to that study: Donor material was obtained from healthy Finnish infants undergoing corrective surgery for congenital heart defects. The source of the thymus tissue was resections taken during corrective heart surgery. Gene usage (both V and J) appeared biased in thymic and blood repertoires. Related research examined unrelated individuals and reported that their thymic repertoires overlapped highly.

The rearrangement joins TRBV4-2 to TRBJ2-2; 10 bases are a match to TRBD2. The sequence derives from a girl less than two years old with a congenital heart defect. The sequencing input was thymocytes. CDR3 loop: CASSQLSGGHGGELFF. The CDR3, as DNA: TGTGCCAGCAGCCAGCTTAGCGGGGGGCACGGCGGGGAGCTGTTTTTT.